This record concerns one TCR beta chain sequence. CDR1 is DFQATT and CDR2 is SNEGSKA in the germline V gene (reference sequence). The CDR3 is 9 amino acids. This sample is drawn from a study of blood T cells in healthy people across ages. Combining a sample-barcoded 5' primer with a J-beta primer mix, a second PCR ran for roughly 6 to 12 cycles. A 12-random-nucleotide template-switch adaptor tagged each cDNA molecule. TCRdb reprocessed the 5' RACE reads with MiXCR, giving one entry per CDR3 protein. The sample records under 1,100,000 distinct CDR3 sequences, about 25% being singletons. These sequences were also reported in another study, on T cells of mothers and their children. That source adds: Input to cDNA synthesis comprised all extracted RNA, at a ratio of 1.5 ug per 15 ul.

The sequenced material came from blood. The chain carries TRBV20-1 and TRBJ2-4, with a possible D match to TRBD1 (5 bases). This TCR was recovered from a girl aged 2 to 10 in good health. The CDR3 region is CRDNNIQYF. The CDR3 coding sequence is TGCAGGGACAACAACATTCAGTACTTC.